The present TCR beta chain was sequenced within a study of T cells after yellow fever vaccination. The CDR3 contains 14 residues. Trimming left V 3 bases short and J 5 bases short, with 13 bases between. Germline V gives CDR1 KGHSH, CDR2 LQKENI. Study observations and caveats: Detected again after the booster were most primary-vaccination clones, at about 96% CD4 and 88% CD8.

Of note for this clonotype: Antigen: not known.

A single record per CDR3 protein comes from TCRdb applying MiXCR to the 5' RACE reads. The sample records fewer than 450,000 distinct CDR3 sequences, roughly 10% being singletons. The receptor's source is a young man who received the YFV17D yellow fever vaccine. This chain links TRBV18 with TRBJ1-2; no definite D call. The sequencing here drew on PBMCs, taken on the day of the first yellow fever vaccination. The CDR3 here is CASSPRNAEYGYTF. For the CDR3, the DNA is TGTGCCAGCTCACCCAGGAACGCCGAGTATGGCTACACCTTC.